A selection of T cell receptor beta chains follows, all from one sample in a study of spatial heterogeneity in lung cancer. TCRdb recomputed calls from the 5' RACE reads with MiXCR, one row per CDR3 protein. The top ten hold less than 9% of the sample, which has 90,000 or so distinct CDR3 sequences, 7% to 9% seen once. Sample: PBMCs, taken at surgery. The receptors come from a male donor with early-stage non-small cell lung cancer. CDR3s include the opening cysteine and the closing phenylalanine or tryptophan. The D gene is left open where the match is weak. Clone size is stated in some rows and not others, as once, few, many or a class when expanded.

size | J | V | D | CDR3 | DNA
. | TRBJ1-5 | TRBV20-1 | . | CSARAKVTNF | TGCAGTGCTAGAGCCAAGGTAACGAATTTT
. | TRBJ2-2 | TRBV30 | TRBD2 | CAWRGGPTGELFF | TGTGCCTGGAGGGGAGGGCCCACCGGGGAGCTGTTTTTT
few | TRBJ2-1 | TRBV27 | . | CASSLFRNNEQFF | TGTGCCAGCAGTTTGTTTCGCAACAATGAGCAGTTCTTC
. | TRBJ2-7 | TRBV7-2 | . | CASSLPRRGSYEQYF | TGTGCCAGCAGCCTTCCTCGTAGAGGGTCCTACGAGCAGTACTTC
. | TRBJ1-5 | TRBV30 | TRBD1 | CAWSLGTGGYQPQHF | TGTGCCTGGAGTCTGGGGACAGGGGGCTATCAGCCCCAGCATTTT
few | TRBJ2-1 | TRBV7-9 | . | CASSLQSQGEQFF | TGTGCCAGCAGCTTACAATCGCAAGGTGAGCAGTTCTTC
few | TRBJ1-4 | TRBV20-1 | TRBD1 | CSARKGQGGVEKLFF | TGCAGTGCTAGAAAGGGACAAGGGGGCGTAGAAAAACTGTTTTTT
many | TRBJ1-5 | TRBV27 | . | CASSLSAPGMTQHF | TGTGCCAGCAGTTTATCGGCACCCGGGATGACCCAGCATTTT
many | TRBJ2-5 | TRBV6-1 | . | CASREWDSGATQYF | TGTGCCAGCAGAGAATGGGACTCGGGAGCGACCCAGTACTTC
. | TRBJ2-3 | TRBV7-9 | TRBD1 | CASSQGQGKDTQYF | TGTGCCAGCAGCCAGGGACAGGGAAAAGATACGCAGTATTTT
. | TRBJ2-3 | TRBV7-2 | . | CASSFRRGRTDTQYF | TGTGCCAGCAGCTTCCGGCGGGGACGCACAGATACGCAGTATTTT
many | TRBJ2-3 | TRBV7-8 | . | CASSLDSAYAPTDTQYF | TGTGCCAGCAGCTTAGATTCCGCCTACGCCCCCACAGATACGCAGTATTTT
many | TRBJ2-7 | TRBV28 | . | CASSLTAPSYEQYF | TGTGCCAGCAGTTTAACAGCCCCTTCCTACGAGCAGTACTTC
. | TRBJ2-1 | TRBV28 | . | CASRGSGTIYNEQFF | TGTGCCAGCAGGGGCTCCGGGACCATTTACAATGAGCAGTTCTTC
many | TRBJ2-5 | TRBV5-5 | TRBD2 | CASSFSLAGLETQYF | TGTGCCAGCAGCTTTTCACTAGCGGGGTTGGAGACCCAGTACTTC
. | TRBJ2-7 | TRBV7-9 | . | CASSLARRPYEQYF | TGTGCCAGCAGCTTAGCTAGACGGCCCTACGAGCAGTACTTC
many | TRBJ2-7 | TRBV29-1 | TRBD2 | CSVPGTSGRREQYF | TGCAGCGTCCCTGGGACTAGCGGGAGACGTGAGCAGTACTTC
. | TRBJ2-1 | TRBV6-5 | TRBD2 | CASSPSGGGRNEQFF | TGTGCCAGCAGCCCTTCAGGCGGGGGGCGAAATGAGCAGTTCTTC
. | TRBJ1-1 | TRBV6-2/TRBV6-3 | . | CASSSNRVEAFF | TGTGCCAGCAGCTCAAACAGGGTTGAAGCTTTCTTT
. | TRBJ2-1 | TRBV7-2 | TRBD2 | CASSPGLAANEQFF | TGTGCCAGCAGCCCGGGACTAGCGGCGAATGAGCAGTTCTTC
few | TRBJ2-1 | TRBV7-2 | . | CASSLDGRSYNEQFF | TGTGCCAGCAGCTTAGATGGTCGATCCTACAATGAGCAGTTCTTC
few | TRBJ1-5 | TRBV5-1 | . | CASSLYIGQPQHF | TGCGCCAGCAGCTTGTATATCGGACAGCCCCAGCATTTT
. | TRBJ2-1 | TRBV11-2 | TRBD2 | CASSSPGLAGGSQFF | TGTGCCAGCAGCTCTCCGGGACTAGCGGGGGGAAGCCAGTTCTTC
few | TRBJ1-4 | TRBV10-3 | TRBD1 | CAISAGTGGKLFF | TGTGCCATCAGTGCAGGAACAGGGGGCAAACTGTTTTTT
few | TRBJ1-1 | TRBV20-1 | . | CSGIMNTEAFF | TGCAGCGGCATTATGAACACTGAAGCTTTCTTT
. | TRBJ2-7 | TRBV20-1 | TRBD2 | CSAASGLGYEQYF | TGCAGTGCCGCTAGCGGCTTAGGGTACGAGCAGTACTTC
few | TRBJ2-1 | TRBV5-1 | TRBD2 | CASSSGLGNEQFF | TGCGCCAGCAGCTCGGGACTAGGAAATGAGCAGTTCTTC
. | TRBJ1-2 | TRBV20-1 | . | CSAPKGNEINYGYTF | TGCAGTGCCCCGAAGGGGAACGAGATTAACTATGGCTACACCTTC
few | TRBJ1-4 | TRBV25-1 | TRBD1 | CASSEYRDSEELFF | TGTGCCAGCAGTGAATACAGGGACAGCGAGGAACTGTTTTTT
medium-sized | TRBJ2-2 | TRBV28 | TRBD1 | CASSPPEGAATGELFF | TGTGCCAGCAGTCCGCCTGAGGGGGCGGCCACCGGGGAGCTGTTTTTT
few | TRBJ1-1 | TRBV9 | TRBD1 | CASSPHIPGQLMNTEAFF | TGTGCCAGCAGCCCCCACATTCCGGGACAGCTCATGAACACTGAAGCTTTCTTT
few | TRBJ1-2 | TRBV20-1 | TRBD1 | CSARPGQQPNYGYTF | TGCAGTGCTAGACCGGGACAGCAACCTAACTATGGCTACACCTTC
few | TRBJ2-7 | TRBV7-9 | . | CASSTTGGDYEQYF | TGTGCCAGCAGCACTACAGGGGGGGACTACGAGCAGTACTTC
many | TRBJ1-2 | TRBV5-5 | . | CASSSAVEEWKGYTF | TGTGCCAGCAGCTCGGCTGTTGAGGAGTGGAAAGGCTACACCTTC
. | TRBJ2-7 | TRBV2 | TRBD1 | CASSDGAGGEQYF | TGTGCCAGCAGTGATGGGGCAGGGGGCGAGCAGTACTTC
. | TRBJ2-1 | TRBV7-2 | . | CASSEDRDGRGAYNEQFF | TGTGCCAGCAGCGAAGACCGAGACGGCAGGGGAGCCTACAATGAGCAGTTCTTC
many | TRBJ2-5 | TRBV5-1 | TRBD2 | CASSPPGTTETQYF | TGCGCCAGCAGCCCACCCGGGACTACGGAGACCCAGTACTTC
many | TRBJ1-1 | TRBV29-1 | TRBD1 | CSGKQGAAEAFF | TGCAGCGGCAAACAGGGGGCCGCTGAAGCTTTCTTT